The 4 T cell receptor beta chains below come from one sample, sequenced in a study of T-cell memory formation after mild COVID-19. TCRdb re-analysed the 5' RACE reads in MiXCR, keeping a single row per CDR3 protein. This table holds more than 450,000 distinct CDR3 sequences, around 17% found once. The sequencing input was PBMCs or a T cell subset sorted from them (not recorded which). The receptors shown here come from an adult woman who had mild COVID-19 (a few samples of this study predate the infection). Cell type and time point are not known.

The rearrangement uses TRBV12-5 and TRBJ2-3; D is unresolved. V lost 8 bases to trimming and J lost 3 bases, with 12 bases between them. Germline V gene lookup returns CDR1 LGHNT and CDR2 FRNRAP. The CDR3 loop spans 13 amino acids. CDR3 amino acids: CASHSDGTDTQYF. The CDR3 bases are TGTGCTAGTCATTCGGACGGGACAGATACGCAGTATTTT.

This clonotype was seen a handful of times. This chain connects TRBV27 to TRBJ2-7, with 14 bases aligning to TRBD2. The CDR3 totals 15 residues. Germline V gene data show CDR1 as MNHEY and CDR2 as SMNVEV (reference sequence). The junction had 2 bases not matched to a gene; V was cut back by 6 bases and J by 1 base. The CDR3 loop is CASRGTSGSSYEQYF. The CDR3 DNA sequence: TGTGCCAGCAGGGGGACTAGCGGGAGTTCCTACGAGCAGTACTTC.

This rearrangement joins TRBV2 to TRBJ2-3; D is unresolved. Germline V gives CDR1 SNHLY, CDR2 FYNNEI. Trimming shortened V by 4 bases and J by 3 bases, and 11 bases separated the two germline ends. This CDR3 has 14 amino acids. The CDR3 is CASSGGRKTDTQYF. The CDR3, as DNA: TGTGCCAGCAGTGGAGGCAGGAAAACAGATACGCAGTATTTT.

CDR3 in amino acids: CASSLARGQGQETQYF. CDR3 in DNA: TGTGCCAGCAGCTTAGCCCGCGGACAGGGCCAAGAGACCCAGTACTTC. V is TRBV7-9 and J is TRBJ2-5, with 8 bases identical to TRBD1. The junction had 4 bases not matched to a gene; V was cut back by 0 bases and J by 1 base. This CDR3 has 16 amino acids. CDR1 is SEHNR, CDR2 FQNEAQ, per germline (reference sequence).